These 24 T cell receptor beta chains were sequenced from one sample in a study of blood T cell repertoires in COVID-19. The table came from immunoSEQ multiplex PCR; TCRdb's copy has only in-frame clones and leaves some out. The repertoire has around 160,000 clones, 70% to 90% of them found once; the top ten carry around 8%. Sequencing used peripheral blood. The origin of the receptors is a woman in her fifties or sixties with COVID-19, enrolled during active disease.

CDR3 amino acids: CASSIRLADRKEQYF. The CDR3 DNA follows: TGTGCCAGTAGTATTAGACTAGCGGACCGCAAAGAGCAGTACTTC. The chain carries TRBV19 and TRBJ2-7; 9 bases agree with TRBD2. The germline gives CDR1 LNHDA, CDR2 SQIVND (reference sequence). The CDR3 extends over 15 amino acids. V lost 3 bases, J lost 7 bases, and 10 bases stayed unmatched. Using reference TRBV19 and TRBJ2-7 for the parts outside the CDR3, the full variable domain is DGGITQSPKYLFRKEGQNVTLSCEQNLNHDAMYWYRQDPGQGLRLIYYSQIVNDFQKGDIAEGYSVSREKKESFPLTVTSAQKNPTAFYLCASSIRLADRKEQYFGPGTRLTVT.

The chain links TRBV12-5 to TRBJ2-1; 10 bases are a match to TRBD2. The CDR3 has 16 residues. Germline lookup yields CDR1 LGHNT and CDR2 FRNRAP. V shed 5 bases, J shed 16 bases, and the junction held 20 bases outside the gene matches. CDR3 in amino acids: CASGLRVAGGPGLSFF. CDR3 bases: TGTGCTAGTGGTCTACGGGTAGCGGGGGGCCCTGGCCTAAGCTTCTTC.

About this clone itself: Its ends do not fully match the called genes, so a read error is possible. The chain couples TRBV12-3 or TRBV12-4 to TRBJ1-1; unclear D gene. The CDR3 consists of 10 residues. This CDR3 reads CASSGTGAFF. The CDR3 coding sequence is TGTGCCAGCAGCGGTACTGGAGCTTTCTTT.

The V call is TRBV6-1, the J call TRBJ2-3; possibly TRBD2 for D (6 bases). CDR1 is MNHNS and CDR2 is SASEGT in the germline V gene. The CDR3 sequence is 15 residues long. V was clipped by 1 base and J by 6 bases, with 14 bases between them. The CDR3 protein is CASSEETSISDTQYF. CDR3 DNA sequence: TGTGCCAGCAGTGAAGAGACTAGTATTAGCGATACGCAGTATTTT.

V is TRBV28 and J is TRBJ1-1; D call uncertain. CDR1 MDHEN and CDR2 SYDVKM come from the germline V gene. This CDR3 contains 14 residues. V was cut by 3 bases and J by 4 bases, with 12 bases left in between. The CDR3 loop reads CASSFRPTGTEAFF. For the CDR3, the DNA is TGTGCCAGCAGTTTCCGCCCTACCGGCACTGAAGCTTTCTTT.

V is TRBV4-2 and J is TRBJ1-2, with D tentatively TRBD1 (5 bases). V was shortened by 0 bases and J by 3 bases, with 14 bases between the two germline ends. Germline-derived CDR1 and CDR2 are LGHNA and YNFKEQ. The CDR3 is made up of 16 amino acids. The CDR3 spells CASSQEGGTGDYGYTF. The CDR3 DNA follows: TGTGCCAGCAGCCAAGAAGGCGGAACAGGTGACTATGGCTACACCTTC.

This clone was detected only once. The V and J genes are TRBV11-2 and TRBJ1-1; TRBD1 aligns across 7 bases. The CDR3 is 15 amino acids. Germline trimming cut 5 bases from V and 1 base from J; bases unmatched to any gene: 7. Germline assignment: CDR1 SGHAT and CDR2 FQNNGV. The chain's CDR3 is CASSPRDSKNTEAFF. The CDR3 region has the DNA TGTGCCAGCAGCCCTAGGGACAGTAAGAACACTGAAGCTTTCTTT.

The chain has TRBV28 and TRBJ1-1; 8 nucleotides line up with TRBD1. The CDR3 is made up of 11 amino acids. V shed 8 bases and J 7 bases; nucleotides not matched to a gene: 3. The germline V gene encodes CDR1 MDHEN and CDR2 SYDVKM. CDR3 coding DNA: TGTGCCAGCGAACAGGGGGTTGAAGCTTTCTTT. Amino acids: CASEQGVEAFF.

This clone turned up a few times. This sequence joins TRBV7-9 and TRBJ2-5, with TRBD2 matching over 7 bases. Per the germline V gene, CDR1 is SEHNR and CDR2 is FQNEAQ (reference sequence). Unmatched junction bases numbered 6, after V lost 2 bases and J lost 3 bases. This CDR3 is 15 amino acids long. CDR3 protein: CASSLLSLAEETQYF. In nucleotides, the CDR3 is TGTGCCAGCAGCTTATTATCGCTAGCGGAAGAGACCCAGTACTTC.

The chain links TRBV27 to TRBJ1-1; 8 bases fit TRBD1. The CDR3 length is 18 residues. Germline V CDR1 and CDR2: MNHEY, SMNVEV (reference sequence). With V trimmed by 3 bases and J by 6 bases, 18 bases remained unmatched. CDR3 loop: CASSFLRQGSGKRAEAFF. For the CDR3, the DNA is TGTGCCAGCAGTTTCTTACGACAGGGGTCAGGCAAGAGGGCTGAAGCTTTCTTT.

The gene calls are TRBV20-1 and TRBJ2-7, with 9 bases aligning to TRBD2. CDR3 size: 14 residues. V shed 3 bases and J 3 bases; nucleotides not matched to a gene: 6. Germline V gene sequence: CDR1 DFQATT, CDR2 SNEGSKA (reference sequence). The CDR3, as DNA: TGCAGTGCTAGTACCGGGACTAGCCGCTACGAGCAGTACTTC. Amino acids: CSASTGTSRYEQYF.

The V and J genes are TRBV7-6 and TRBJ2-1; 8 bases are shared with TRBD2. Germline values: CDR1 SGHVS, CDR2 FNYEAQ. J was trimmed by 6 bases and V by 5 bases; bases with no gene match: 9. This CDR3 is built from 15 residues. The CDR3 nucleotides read TGTGCCAGCAGCCAGAGCGGGGGCCCCTTCAATGAGCAGTTCTTC. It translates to CASSQSGGPFNEQFF.

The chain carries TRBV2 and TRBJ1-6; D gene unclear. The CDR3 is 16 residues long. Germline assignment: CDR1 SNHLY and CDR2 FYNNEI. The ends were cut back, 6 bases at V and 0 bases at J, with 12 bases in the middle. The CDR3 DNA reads TGTGCCAGCAGCGTCAGAGGTGGCTCCTATAATTCACCCCTCCACTTT. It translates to CASSVRGGSYNSPLHF.

The CDR3 DNA reads as TGTGCCAGCAGCCATACAGGGTCTGGGGCCAACGTCCTGACTTTC. Residues: CASSHTGSGANVLTF. The chain is built from TRBV6-2 or TRBV6-3 and TRBJ2-6; tentatively, D is TRBD1 (6 bases). V lost 6 bases, J lost 1 base, and 10 bases lay in between. This CDR3 is 15 amino acids long. The germline V gene encodes CDR1 MNHEY and CDR2 SVGEGT.

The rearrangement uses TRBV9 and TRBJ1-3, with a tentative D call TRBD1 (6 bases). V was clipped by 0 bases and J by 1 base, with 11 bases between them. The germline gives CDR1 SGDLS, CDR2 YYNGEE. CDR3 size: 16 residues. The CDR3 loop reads CASSVGIRGSGNTIYF. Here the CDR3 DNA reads TGTGCCAGCAGCGTAGGAATCAGGGGATCTGGAAACACCATATATTTT.

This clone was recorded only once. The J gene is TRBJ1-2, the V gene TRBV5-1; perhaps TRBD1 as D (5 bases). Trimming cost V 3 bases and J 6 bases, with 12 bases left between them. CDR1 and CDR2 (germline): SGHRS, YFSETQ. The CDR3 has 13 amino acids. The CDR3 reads CASSSTVSHGYTF. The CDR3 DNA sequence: TGCGCCAGCAGCTCGACAGTGTCGCATGGCTACACCTTC.

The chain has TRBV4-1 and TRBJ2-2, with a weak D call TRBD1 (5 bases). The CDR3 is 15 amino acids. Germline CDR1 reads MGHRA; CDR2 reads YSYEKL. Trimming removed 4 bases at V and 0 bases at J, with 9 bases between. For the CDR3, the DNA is TGCGCCAGCAGCCTAAGGGGCGCGAACACCGGGGAGCTGTTTTTT. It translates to CASSLRGANTGELFF.

This CDR3 is CASRKTEVNTEAFF. DNA of the CDR3: TGTGCCAGCAGAAAGACAGAAGTAAACACTGAAGCTTTCTTT. This chain links TRBV6-5 with TRBJ1-1; D might be TRBD1 (5 bases). The ends were cut back, 6 bases at V and 2 bases at J, with 13 bases in the middle. Germline CDR1 and CDR2: MNHEY and SVGAGI. The CDR3 is 14 residues long.

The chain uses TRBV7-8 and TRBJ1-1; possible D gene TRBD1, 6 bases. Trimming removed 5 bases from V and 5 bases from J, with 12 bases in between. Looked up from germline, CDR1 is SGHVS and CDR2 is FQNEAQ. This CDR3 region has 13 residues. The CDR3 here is CASSRAGVTEAFF. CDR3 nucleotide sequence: TGTGCCAGCAGCCGGGCAGGGGTGACTGAAGCTTTCTTT.

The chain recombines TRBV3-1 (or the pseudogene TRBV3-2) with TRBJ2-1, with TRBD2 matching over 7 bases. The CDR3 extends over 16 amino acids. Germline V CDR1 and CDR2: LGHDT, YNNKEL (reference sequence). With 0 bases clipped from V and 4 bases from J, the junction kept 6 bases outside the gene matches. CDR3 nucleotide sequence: TGTGCCAGCAGCCAAGAACCTAGCGGAGTTTACAATGAGCAGTTCTTC. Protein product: CASSQEPSGVYNEQFF.

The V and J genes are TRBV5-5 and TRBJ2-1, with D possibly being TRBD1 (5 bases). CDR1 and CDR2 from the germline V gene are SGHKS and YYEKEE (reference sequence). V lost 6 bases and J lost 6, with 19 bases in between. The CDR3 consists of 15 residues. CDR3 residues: CASIFRQGLPNEQFF. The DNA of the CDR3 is TGTGCCAGCATATTTCGGCAGGGTCTTCCCAATGAGCAGTTCTTC.

CDR3 region: CASSQSSPRGRSEQYF. For the CDR3, the DNA is TGCGCCAGCAGTCAATCATCCCCCAGAGGGAGGAGCGAGCAGTACTTC. The gene calls are TRBV23-1 and TRBJ2-7; D may be TRBD2 (6 bases). TRBV23-1 is sorted into the ORF group, with uncertain function. Between the trimmed V and J ends, which lost 0 bases and 6 bases, there was a span of 18 bases. The CDR3 runs 16 residues.

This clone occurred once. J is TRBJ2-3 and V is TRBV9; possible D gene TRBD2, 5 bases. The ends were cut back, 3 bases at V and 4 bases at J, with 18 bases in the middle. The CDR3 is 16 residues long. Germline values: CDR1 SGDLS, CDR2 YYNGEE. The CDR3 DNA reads TGTGCCAGCAGCGCCGGGATCCGTGGTCTGTCAGATACGCAGTATTTT. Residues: CASSAGIRGLSDTQYF. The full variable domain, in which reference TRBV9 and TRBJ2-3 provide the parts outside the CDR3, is DSGVTQTPKHLITATGQRVTLRCSPRSGDLSVYWYQQSLDQGLQFLIQYYNGEERAKGNILERFSAQQFPDLHSELNLSSLELGDSALYFCASSAGIRGLSDTQYFGPGTRLTVL.

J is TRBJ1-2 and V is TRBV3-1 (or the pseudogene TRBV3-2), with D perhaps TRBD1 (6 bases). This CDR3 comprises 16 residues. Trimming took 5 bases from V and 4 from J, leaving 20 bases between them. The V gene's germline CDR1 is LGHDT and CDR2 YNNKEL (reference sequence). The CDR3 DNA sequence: TGTGCCAGCAGCAAAGCCCCCGGACAGCCAATCTATGGCTACACCTTC. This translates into CASSKAPGQPIYGYTF.